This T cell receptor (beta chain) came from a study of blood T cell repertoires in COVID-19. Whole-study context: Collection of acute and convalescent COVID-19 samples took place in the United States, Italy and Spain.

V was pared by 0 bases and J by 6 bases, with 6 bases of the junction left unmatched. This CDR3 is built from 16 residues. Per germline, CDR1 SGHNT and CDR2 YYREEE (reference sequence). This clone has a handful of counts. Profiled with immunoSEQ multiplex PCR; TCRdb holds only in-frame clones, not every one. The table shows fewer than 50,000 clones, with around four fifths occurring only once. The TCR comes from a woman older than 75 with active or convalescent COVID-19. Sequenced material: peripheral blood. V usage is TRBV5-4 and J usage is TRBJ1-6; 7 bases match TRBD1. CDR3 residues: CASSLGGQTPNSPLHF. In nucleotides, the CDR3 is TGTGCCAGCAGCTTGGGGGGACAGACGCCTAATTCACCCCTCCACTTT. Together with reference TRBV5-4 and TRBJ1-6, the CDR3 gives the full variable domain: ETGVTQSPTHLIKTRGQQVTLRCSSQSGHNTVSWYQQALGQGPQFIFQYYREEENGRGNFPPRFSGLQFPNYSSELNVNALELDDSALYLCASSLGGQTPNSPLHFGNGTRLTVT.